Sequencing of this TCR beta chain was carried out in a study of cytomegalovirus exposure and HLA in healthy donors. Worth noting for this clone: Antigen unknown.

Regarding the study as a whole: In a later analysis, a missense DCLRE1C variant was linked to TCR beta V- and J-gene trimming.

PCR involved 60 Vbeta and 13 Jbeta primers. TCRdb's copy holds only in-frame clones and misses some; the assay was immunoSEQ multiplex PCR. The sample yields some 210,000 clones, approximately 78% seen once. This CDR3 region has 14 residues. Germline values: CDR1 GTSNPN, CDR2 SVGIG (reference sequence). The junction had 3 bases not matched to a gene; V was cut back by 4 bases and J by 0 bases. The TCR comes from a male donor in good health and CMV-seronegative. The chain joins TRBV30 to TRBJ2-3, with 8 bases lining up with TRBD2. Sequencing was carried out using PBMCs. CDR3 region: CAWNSGTSTDTQYF. The CDR3 DNA reads as TGTGCCTGGAATAGCGGGACTAGCACAGATACGCAGTATTTT.